This T cell receptor (beta chain) comes out of a study of shared T cell receptors in the human thymus. V lost 4 bases and J lost 8, with 17 bases in between. The CDR3 covers 14 residues. Germline CDR1 and CDR2: SGHAT and FQNNGV. This table comes from immunoSEQ multiplex PCR, and its TCRdb copy is limited to in-frame clones, with some not included. The table includes hundreds of thousands of clones, 87% detected once. This same sample was also part of a study on human thymus T cells.

The chain is built from TRBV11-2 and TRBJ1-2; D remains ambiguous. This receptor was taken from a boy under three years old with a congenital heart defect. Sequencing used thymocytes. CDR3 residues: CASSSYYARRGYTF. The CDR3 DNA is TGTGCCAGCAGCTCCTACTACGCGCGCCGGGGCTACACCTTC.